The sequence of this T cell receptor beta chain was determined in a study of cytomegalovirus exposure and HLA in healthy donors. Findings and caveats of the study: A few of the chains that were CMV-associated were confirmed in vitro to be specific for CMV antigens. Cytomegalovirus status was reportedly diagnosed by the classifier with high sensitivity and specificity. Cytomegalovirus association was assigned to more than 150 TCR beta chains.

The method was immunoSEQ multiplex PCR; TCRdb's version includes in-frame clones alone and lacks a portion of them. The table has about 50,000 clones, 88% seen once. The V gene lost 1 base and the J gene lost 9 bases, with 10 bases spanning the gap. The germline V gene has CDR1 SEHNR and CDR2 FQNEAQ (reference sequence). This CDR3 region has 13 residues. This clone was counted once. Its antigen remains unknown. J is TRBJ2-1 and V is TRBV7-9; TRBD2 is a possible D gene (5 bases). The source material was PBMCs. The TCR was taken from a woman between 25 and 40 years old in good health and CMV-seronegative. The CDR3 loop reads CASSLGEFREQFF. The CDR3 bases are TGTGCCAGCAGCTTAGGGGAGTTCCGTGAGCAGTTCTTC.